This T cell receptor (beta chain) emerged from a study of blood T cell repertoires in COVID-19. Deletions cut 3 bases from V and 3 bases from J, with 7 bases between. The CDR3 has 13 amino acids. Germline V lookup: CDR1 SGDLS, CDR2 YYNGEE. Data came from immunoSEQ multiplex PCR; TCRdb stores just in-frame clones and leaves some out. In the table there are a few hundred thousand clones, about four fifths of which are singletons. Sequenced sample: peripheral blood. The sequence was collected from a man aged 30 to 45 who had recovered from COVID-19. This chain uses TRBV9 with TRBJ1-5; D not resolved. CDR3 in DNA: TGTGCCAGCAGCGCCGGTGCCAATCAGCCCCAGCATTTT. It codes for CASSAGANQPQHF. Drawing the rest from reference TRBV9 and TRBJ1-5, the complete variable domain is DSGVTQTPKHLITATGQRVTLRCSPRSGDLSVYWYQQSLDQGLQFLIQYYNGEERAKGNILERFSAQQFPDLHSELNLSSLELGDSALYFCASSAGANQPQHFGDGTRLSIL.